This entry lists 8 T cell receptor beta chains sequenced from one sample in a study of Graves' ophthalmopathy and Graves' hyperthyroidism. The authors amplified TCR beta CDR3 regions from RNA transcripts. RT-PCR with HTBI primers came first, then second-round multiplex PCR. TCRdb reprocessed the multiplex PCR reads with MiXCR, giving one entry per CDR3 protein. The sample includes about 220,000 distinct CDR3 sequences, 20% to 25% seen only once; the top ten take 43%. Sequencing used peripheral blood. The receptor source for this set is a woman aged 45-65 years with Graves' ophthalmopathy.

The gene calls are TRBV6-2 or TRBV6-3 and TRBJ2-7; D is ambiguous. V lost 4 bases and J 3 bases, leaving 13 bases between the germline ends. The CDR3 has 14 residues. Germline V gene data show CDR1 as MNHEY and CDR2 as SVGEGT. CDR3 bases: TGTGCCAGCAGTTTATCCCACCCGGACTACGAGCAGTACTTC. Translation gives CASSLSHPDYEQYF.

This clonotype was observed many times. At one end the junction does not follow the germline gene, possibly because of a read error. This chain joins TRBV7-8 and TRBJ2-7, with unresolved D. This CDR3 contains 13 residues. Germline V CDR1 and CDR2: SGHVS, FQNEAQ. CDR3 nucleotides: TGTGCCAGCAGCTTTAATCTAGGACCCTCCCGGAGCTTC. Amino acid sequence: CASSFNLGPSRSF.

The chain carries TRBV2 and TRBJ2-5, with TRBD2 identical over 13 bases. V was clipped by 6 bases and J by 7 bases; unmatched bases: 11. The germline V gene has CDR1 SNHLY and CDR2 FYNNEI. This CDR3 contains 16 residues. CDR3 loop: CASSPRTSGSSGTQYF. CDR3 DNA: TGTGCCAGCAGCCCACGGACTAGCGGGAGTTCGGGGACCCAGTACTTC.

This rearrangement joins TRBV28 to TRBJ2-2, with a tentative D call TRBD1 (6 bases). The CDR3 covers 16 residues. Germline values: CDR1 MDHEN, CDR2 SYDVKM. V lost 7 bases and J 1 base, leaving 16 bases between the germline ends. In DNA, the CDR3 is TGTGCCAGCACCAAAATAGGGGGAGAGAACACCGGGGAGCTGTTTTTT. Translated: CASTKIGGENTGELFF.

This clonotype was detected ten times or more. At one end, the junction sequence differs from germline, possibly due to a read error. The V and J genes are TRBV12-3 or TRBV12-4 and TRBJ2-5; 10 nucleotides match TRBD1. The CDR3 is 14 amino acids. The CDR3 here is CASSRQGAREAQYF. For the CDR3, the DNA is TGTGCCAGCAGCAGACAGGGGGCACGAGAGGCCCAGTACTTC.

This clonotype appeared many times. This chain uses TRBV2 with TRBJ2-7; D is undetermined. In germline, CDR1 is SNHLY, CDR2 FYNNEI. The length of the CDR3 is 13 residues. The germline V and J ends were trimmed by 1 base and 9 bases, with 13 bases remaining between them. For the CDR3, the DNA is TGTGCCAGCAGTGAAGTTGGTACTGGCTCGCAGTACTTC. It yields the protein CASSEVGTGSQYF.

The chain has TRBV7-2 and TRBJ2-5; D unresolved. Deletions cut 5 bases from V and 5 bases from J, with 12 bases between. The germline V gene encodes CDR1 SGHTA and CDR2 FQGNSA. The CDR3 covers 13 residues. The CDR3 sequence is CASSTRTQETQYF. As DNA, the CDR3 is TGTGCCAGCAGCACACGAACCCAGGAGACCCAGTACTTC.

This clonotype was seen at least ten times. The CDR3 DNA is TGTGCCAGCAGCTCCGGGACAACGAACACCGGGGAGCTGTTTTTT. It translates to CASSSGTTNTGELFF. This chain uses TRBV12-3 or TRBV12-4 with TRBJ2-2; D is perhaps TRBD1 (6 bases). V was cut by 6 bases and J by 0 bases, with 11 bases left in between. This CDR3 is 15 amino acids long.